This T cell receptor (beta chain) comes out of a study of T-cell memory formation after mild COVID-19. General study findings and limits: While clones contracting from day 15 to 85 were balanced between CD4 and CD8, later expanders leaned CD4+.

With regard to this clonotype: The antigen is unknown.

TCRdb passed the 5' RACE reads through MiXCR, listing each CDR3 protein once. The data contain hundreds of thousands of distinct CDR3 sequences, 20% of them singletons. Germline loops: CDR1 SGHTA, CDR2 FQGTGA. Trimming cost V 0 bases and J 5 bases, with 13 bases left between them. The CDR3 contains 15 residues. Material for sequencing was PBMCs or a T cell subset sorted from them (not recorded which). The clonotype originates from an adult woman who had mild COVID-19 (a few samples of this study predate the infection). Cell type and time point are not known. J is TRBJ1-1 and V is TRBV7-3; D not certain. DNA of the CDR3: TGTGCCAGCAGCTTAACTAGTGGACGGAGGACTGAAGCTTTCTTT. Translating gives CASSLTSGRRTEAFF.